The present T cell receptor (beta chain) was sequenced within a study of cytomegalovirus exposure and HLA in healthy donors. This clone was counted a few times. PCR employed 60 Vbeta and 13 Jbeta primers. Using immunoSEQ multiplex PCR, the repertoire was profiled, and TCRdb retains in-frame clones only, with some absent. The sample lists some 74,000 clones; 60% to 75% were seen once. Per the germline V gene, CDR1 is SGHNT and CDR2 is YYREEE (reference sequence). The CDR3 length is 13 residues. The source is a man between 40 and 49 years old in good health and CMV-seropositive. This sequence joins TRBV5-4 and TRBJ2-5; maybe TRBD1 (6 bases). The end of the DNA is better explained by TRBJ2-7, so the J call may be wrong. The material sequenced was PBMCs. CDR3 bases: TGTGCCAGCAGGCTACAGGGCTCCTACGAGCAGTACTTC. Its translation: CASRLQGSYEQYF.